The 11 T cell receptor beta chains in this list originate from one sample, sequenced in a study of T cells expressing NK-cell markers (dated by TCRdb to 2019 to 2021). The method behind the library was 5' RACE. For sequencing, an Illumina HiSeq 2000 was employed. TCRdb reprocessed the raw reads; every CDR3 protein sequence is a single record, and DNA is not supplied. The sample table records about 110,000 distinct CDR3 sequences. Less than 20% of the sample lies in the top ten. The sequenced sample was blood T cells: a sorted CD56 or NKG2C T cell subset, CD4+ or CD8+ T cells, or bulk PBMC T cells (not recorded which). These receptors came from a woman between 18 and 70 years old in good health.

The CDR3 spells CASSTEGLAPYNEQFF. This rearrangement joins TRBV9 to TRBJ2-1; TCRdb gives TRBD2 as the D gene, but with no DNA this cannot be confirmed. The CDR3 spans 16 residues. The germline CDR1 and CDR2 sequences are SGDLS and YYNGEE.

This chain uses TRBV7-2 with TRBJ1-2. This CDR3 has 15 amino acids. Looked up from germline, CDR1 is SGHTA and CDR2 is FQGNSA. The CDR3 spells CASSLEGGGNYGYTF.

The gene calls are TRBV28 and TRBJ2-2; without DNA, the TCRdb call of TRBD2 cannot be checked. The length of the CDR3 is 20 residues. In germline, CDR1 is MDHEN, CDR2 SYDVKM. The chain's CDR3 is CASSLKYAGTSGVYTGELFF.

This chain links TRBV11-1 with TRBJ2-2; TCRdb's assignment of TRBD2 cannot be checked, as there is no DNA. Germline-derived CDR1 and CDR2 are SGHAT and FQDESV (reference sequence). CDR3 length: 16 amino acids. The CDR3 sequence: CASSFPTSGSTGELFF.

The chain employs TRBV13 and TRBJ1-1; TCRdb selects TRBD1, and the lack of DNA leaves this call unchecked. CDR3 size: 15 residues. The germline V gene has CDR1 PRHDT and CDR2 FYEKMQ (reference sequence). The CDR3 spells CASSPGTGRNTEAFF.

The chain combines TRBV6-2 or TRBV6-3 with TRBJ2-5; with no DNA, the TCRdb D assignment of TRBD1 cannot be verified. The length of the CDR3 is 17 residues. Germline V CDR1 and CDR2: MNHEY, SVGEGT. CDR3 protein: CAQRRGATKYEQETQYF.

The chain joins TRBV4-2 to TRBJ2-1; the D call from TCRdb, TRBD2, cannot be confirmed without DNA. This CDR3 is 15 amino acids long. Germline assignment: CDR1 LGHNA and CDR2 YNFKEQ. This CDR3 is CASSQLADAYNEQFF.

The J gene is TRBJ1-1, the V gene TRBV21-1; TCRdb calls TRBD1, which cannot be checked without DNA. TRBV21-1 is classified as a pseudogene. The CDR3 is 17 residues long. This CDR3 reads CASALHGGDMRNTEAFF.

The rearrangement links TRBV7-9 to TRBJ1-5; the D call from TCRdb, TRBD1, cannot be confirmed without DNA. The germline gives CDR1 SEHNR, CDR2 FQNEAQ (reference sequence). This CDR3 contains 16 residues. The CDR3 is CASSSTDKDSNQPQHF.

The CDR3 is CASSQVPTSGGPRETQYF. The chain has TRBV4-3 and TRBJ2-5; lacking DNA, the TRBD2 call made by TCRdb goes unchecked. The length of the CDR3 is 18 residues. Germline V CDR1 and CDR2: LGHNA, YSLEER.

CDR3 in amino acids: CASSGPGQVDIQYF. The rearrangement joins TRBV19 to TRBJ2-4; without DNA, the TCRdb call of TRBD1 cannot be checked. The V gene's germline CDR1 is LNHDA and CDR2 SQIVND (reference sequence). The CDR3 is made up of 14 amino acids. Using reference TRBV19 and TRBJ2-4 for the parts outside the CDR3, the full variable domain is DGGITQSPKYLFRKEGQNVTLSCEQNLNHDAMYWYRQDPGQGLRLIYYSQIVNDFQKGDIAEGYSVSREKKESFPLTVTSAQKNPTAFYLCASSGPGQVDIQYFGAGTRLSVL.